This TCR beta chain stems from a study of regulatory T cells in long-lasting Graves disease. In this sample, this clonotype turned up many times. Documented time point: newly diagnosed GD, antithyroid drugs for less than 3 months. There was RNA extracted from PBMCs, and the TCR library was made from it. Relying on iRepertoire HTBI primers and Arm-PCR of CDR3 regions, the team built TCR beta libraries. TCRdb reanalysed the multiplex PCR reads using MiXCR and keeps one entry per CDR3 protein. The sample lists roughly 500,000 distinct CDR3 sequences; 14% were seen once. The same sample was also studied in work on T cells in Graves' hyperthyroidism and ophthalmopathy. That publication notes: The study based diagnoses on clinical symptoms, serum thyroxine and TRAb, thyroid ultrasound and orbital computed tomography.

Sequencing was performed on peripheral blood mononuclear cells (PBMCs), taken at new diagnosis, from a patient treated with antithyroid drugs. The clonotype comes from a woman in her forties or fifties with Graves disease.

The CDR3 DNA is TGCAGTGCACAGGACGGAGAGACCCAGTACTTC. Residues: CSAQDGETQYF. The chain carries TRBV20-1 and TRBJ2-5; a weak D match, TRBD1 (5 bases). This CDR3 is 11 amino acids long. Looked up from germline, CDR1 is DFQATT and CDR2 is SNEGSKA (reference sequence). V lost 6 bases, J lost 4 bases, and 9 bases lay in between.